Listed below are T cell receptor beta chains from one sample, sequenced in a study of blood T cell dynamics during melanoma immunotherapy. Sequencing used immunoSEQ multiplex PCR; TCRdb keeps in-frame clones, though not all of them. Altogether 4,500 to 6,000 clones are present, about nine tenths being singletons, with the ten largest covering 30%. Sequencing used blood, obtained from a patient treated with checkpoint blockade. The receptors originated from a human donor with melanoma. The CDR3 runs from the conserved cysteine through the conserved F or W. A D gene is named only where the DNA matches it firmly. Not all rows give a size; the values are once, few, many and, for expanded clones, a class.

J gene: TRBJ2-3
V gene: TRBV7-2
clone size: .
D gene: .
CDR3 DNA: TGTGCCAGCACCCCTGGGCGGGACACTAGCACAGATACGCAGTATTTT
CDR3 protein: CASTPGRDTSTDTQYF

J gene: TRBJ2-7
V gene: TRBV19
clone size: .
D gene: .
CDR3 DNA: TGTGCCAGTAGTACGTTAGACAGGGAGGGAGAGGAGCAGTACTTC
CDR3 protein: CASSTLDREGEEQYF

J gene: TRBJ1-5
V gene: TRBV7-8
clone size: few
D gene: .
CDR3 DNA: TGTGCCAGCAGCTTAGTCCAAACCCAGGGAGTTAGCAATCAGCCCCAGCATTTT
CDR3 protein: CASSLVQTQGVSNQPQHF

J gene: TRBJ2-3
V gene: TRBV7-9
clone size: .
D gene: .
CDR3 DNA: TGTGCCAGCAGCCGGACTTCCACAGATACGCAGTATTTT
CDR3 protein: CASSRTSTDTQYF

J gene: TRBJ2-3
V gene: TRBV30
clone size: .
D gene: .
CDR3 DNA: TGTGCCTGGAGTGGGACTACAGCTAGCACAGATACGCAGTATTTT
CDR3 protein: CAWSGTTASTDTQYF

J gene: TRBJ2-3
V gene: TRBV7-2
clone size: .
D gene: .
CDR3 DNA: TGTGCCAGCAGCTTAAAAGGGGAACGCACAGATACGCAGTATTTT
CDR3 protein: CASSLKGERTDTQYF

J gene: TRBJ2-7
V gene: TRBV5-1
clone size: .
D gene: TRBD1
CDR3 DNA: TGCGCCAGCAGGAACGGACAGGGGAGAGACGAGCAGTACTTC
CDR3 protein: CASRNGQGRDEQYF

J gene: TRBJ2-3
V gene: TRBV4-3
clone size: .
D gene: TRBD2
CDR3 DNA: TGCGCCAGCAGCTCCCGACTAGCGGTTAGCACAGATACGCAGTATTTT
CDR3 protein: CASSSRLAVSTDTQYF

J gene: TRBJ2-3
V gene: TRBV19
clone size: .
D gene: TRBD2
CDR3 DNA: TGTGCCAGTAGTTCATGGGTAGCGGGAGGGCCGGGAGATACGCAGTATTTT
CDR3 protein: CASSSWVAGGPGDTQYF

J gene: TRBJ2-7
V gene: TRBV4-1
clone size: .
D gene: TRBD1
CDR3 DNA: TGCGCCAGCAGCCAAGGCGTCACAGGGGAAGCCTACGAGCAGTACTTC
CDR3 protein: CASSQGVTGEAYEQYF

J gene: TRBJ2-5
V gene: TRBV7-3
clone size: large
D gene: .
CDR3 DNA: TGTGCCAGCAGCTTTTACGGCCCGACGGCGCAAGAGACCCAGTACTTC
CDR3 protein: CASSFYGPTAQETQYF

J gene: TRBJ2-5
V gene: TRBV7-9
clone size: .
D gene: TRBD1
CDR3 DNA: TGTGCCAGCAGCTCACTTGACAGGGTCGGGGAGACCCAGTACTTC
CDR3 protein: CASSSLDRVGETQYF

J gene: TRBJ1-5
V gene: TRBV4-3
clone size: .
D gene: .
CDR3 DNA: TGCGCCAGCAGCCCCCGCAGGGATCAGCCCCAGCATTTT
CDR3 protein: CASSPRRDQPQHF

J gene: TRBJ1-1
V gene: TRBV5-4
clone size: .
D gene: .
CDR3 DNA: TGTGCCAGCAGCTGGGGCTCAGGGGACACTGAAGCTTTCTTT
CDR3 protein: CASSWGSGDTEAFF

J gene: TRBJ2-2
V gene: TRBV5-4
clone size: .
D gene: TRBD2
CDR3 DNA: TGTGCCAGCAGCTCTCGCAGCGGGAGGGCCCTCGGGGAGCTGTTTTTT
CDR3 protein: CASSSRSGRALGELFF

J gene: TRBJ2-2
V gene: TRBV5-1
clone size: .
D gene: .
CDR3 DNA: TGCGCCAGCAGCTTGCAGGGATTCGAGGGGGAGCTGTTTTTT
CDR3 protein: CASSLQGFEGELFF

J gene: TRBJ2-1
V gene: TRBV4-3
clone size: .
D gene: .
CDR3 DNA: TGCGCCAGCGGCCAAGATGGGGTTGGGCGGGCCTCCTACAATGAGCAGTTCTTC
CDR3 protein: CASGQDGVGRASYNEQFF

J gene: TRBJ2-1
V gene: TRBV6-1
clone size: .
D gene: .
CDR3 DNA: TGTGCCAGCACCCGAGAGGCCTACCTCAATGAGCAGTTCTTC
CDR3 protein: CASTREAYLNEQFF

J gene: TRBJ2-3
V gene: TRBV5-1
clone size: .
D gene: TRBD1
CDR3 DNA: TGCGCCAGCAGCCTGAGACAGGGAGTAGATACGCAGTATTTT
CDR3 protein: CASSLRQGVDTQYF

J gene: TRBJ2-5
V gene: TRBV18
clone size: .
D gene: .
CDR3 DNA: TGTGCCAGCTCACCTAAGGATGAGACCCAGTACTTC
CDR3 protein: CASSPKDETQYF

J gene: TRBJ2-6
V gene: TRBV7-3
clone size: .
D gene: .
CDR3 DNA: TGTGCCAGCAGCCTCGGACGGCTCTCTGGGGCCAACGTCCTGACTTTC
CDR3 protein: CASSLGRLSGANVLTF

J gene: TRBJ2-4
V gene: TRBV11-3
clone size: .
D gene: .
CDR3 DNA: TGTGCCAGCAGCCCCCCCCGGCGGAGGGTGGCCAAAAACATTCAGTACTTC
CDR3 protein: CASSPPRRRVAKNIQYF

J gene: TRBJ2-1
V gene: TRBV27
clone size: .
D gene: TRBD2
CDR3 DNA: TGTGCCAGCAGTTTAGGTGGGGGAGCGGGAGAAAACGTTGAGCAGTTCTTC
CDR3 protein: CASSLGGGAGENVEQFF

J gene: TRBJ2-2
V gene: TRBV11-1
clone size: .
D gene: .
CDR3 DNA: TGTGCCAGCAGCTCAGGTTTACCCGGGGAGCTGTTTTTT
CDR3 protein: CASSSGLPGELFF

J gene: TRBJ2-7
V gene: TRBV25-1
clone size: .
D gene: .
CDR3 DNA: TGTGCCAGCAGTGACATAATAGGCTACGAGCAGTACTTC
CDR3 protein: CASSDIIGYEQYF

J gene: TRBJ2-7
V gene: TRBV7-2
clone size: .
D gene: TRBD1
CDR3 DNA: TGTGCCAGCAGCCCCCGCCCACCAGGGGGTTACGAGCAGTACTTC
CDR3 protein: CASSPRPPGGYEQYF

J gene: TRBJ1-6
V gene: TRBV27
clone size: .
D gene: .
CDR3 DNA: TGTGCCAGCAGTTTTTCAGGGCCACCCCTCCACTTT
CDR3 protein: CASSFSGPPLHF

J gene: TRBJ2-7
V gene: TRBV4-2
clone size: .
D gene: .
CDR3 DNA: TGTGCCAGCAGCCAACAACTAGCCTACGAGCAGTACTTC
CDR3 protein: CASSQQLAYEQYF

J gene: TRBJ2-3
V gene: TRBV5-1
clone size: .
D gene: .
CDR3 DNA: TGCGCCAGCAGCTGGACGACAGGAGGCACAGATACGCAGTATTTT
CDR3 protein: CASSWTTGGTDTQYF

J gene: TRBJ2-2
V gene: TRBV19
clone size: .
D gene: TRBD1
CDR3 DNA: TGTGCCACCTTAACGACAGGGGACCGGAACACCGGGGAGCTGTTTTTT
CDR3 protein: CATLTTGDRNTGELFF

J gene: TRBJ2-4
V gene: TRBV7-6
clone size: .
D gene: .
CDR3 DNA: TGTGCCAGCAGCAACCGGGACGGGGGTAATCAAAACATTCAGTACTTC
CDR3 protein: CASSNRDGGNQNIQYF

J gene: TRBJ1-6
V gene: TRBV18
clone size: once
D gene: .
CDR3 DNA: TGTGCCAGCTCACCCTCGGGACGGGGTTCACCCCTCCACTTT
CDR3 protein: CASSPSGRGSPLHF

J gene: TRBJ2-7
V gene: TRBV5-5
clone size: .
D gene: .
CDR3 DNA: TGTGCCAGCAGCGCAACTAGCAACCACGAGCAGTACTTC
CDR3 protein: CASSATSNHEQYF

J gene: TRBJ1-2
V gene: TRBV15
clone size: .
D gene: TRBD1
CDR3 DNA: TGTGCCACCAGCAGAGGGGGAGCGGACAGGAACTATGGCTACACCTTC
CDR3 protein: CATSRGGADRNYGYTF

J gene: TRBJ1-3
V gene: TRBV15
clone size: .
D gene: .
CDR3 DNA: TGTGCCACCAGCACCGCCGGGGCTCAGTCTGGAAACACCATATATTTT
CDR3 protein: CATSTAGAQSGNTIYF

J gene: TRBJ2-1
V gene: TRBV18
clone size: .
D gene: TRBD1
CDR3 DNA: TGTGCCAGCTCACCGGGACAGGGGTCGTACAATGAGCAGTTCTTC
CDR3 protein: CASSPGQGSYNEQFF

J gene: TRBJ1-1
V gene: TRBV6-1
clone size: .
D gene: TRBD1
CDR3 DNA: TGTGCCAGCTATCGACTGACAGGGGGGACTGAAGCTTTCTTT
CDR3 protein: CASYRLTGGTEAFF

J gene: TRBJ2-7
V gene: TRBV7-6
clone size: few
D gene: .
CDR3 DNA: TGTGCCAGCAGCTTAGGGACTGTACCCTACGAGCAGTACTTC
CDR3 protein: CASSLGTVPYEQYF

J gene: TRBJ2-7
V gene: TRBV29-1
clone size: .
D gene: .
CDR3 DNA: TGCAGCGTTGAAGATTTCCCCTCCTACGAGCAGTACTTC
CDR3 protein: CSVEDFPSYEQYF

J gene: TRBJ2-1
V gene: TRBV7-9
clone size: .
D gene: .
CDR3 DNA: TGTGCCAGCAGCTTAGTGTCAGCTTACAATGAGCAGTTCTTC
CDR3 protein: CASSLVSAYNEQFF

J gene: TRBJ1-5
V gene: TRBV10-3
clone size: few
D gene: .
CDR3 DNA: TGTGCCATCAGTGCTGGGGGCGGCAATCAGCCCCAGCATTTT
CDR3 protein: CAISAGGGNQPQHF

J gene: TRBJ1-1
V gene: TRBV6-5
clone size: .
D gene: TRBD1
CDR3 DNA: TGTGCCAGCAGCCGGGACAGTGGCACTGAAGCTTTCTTT
CDR3 protein: CASSRDSGTEAFF

J gene: TRBJ1-5
V gene: TRBV6-1
clone size: .
D gene: .
CDR3 DNA: TGTGCCAGCAGTGCGATGGAGGGGTTGGGCAATCAGCCCCAGCATTTT
CDR3 protein: CASSAMEGLGNQPQHF

J gene: TRBJ2-3
V gene: TRBV5-4
clone size: .
D gene: TRBD2
CDR3 DNA: TGTGCCAGCAGGGGGCGGCTAGCGGGCCCCACAGATACGCAGTATTTT
CDR3 protein: CASRGRLAGPTDTQYF

J gene: TRBJ1-1
V gene: TRBV2
clone size: .
D gene: .
CDR3 DNA: TGTGCCAGCAGGGAAGAGAGATTTTACACTGAAGCTTTCTTT
CDR3 protein: CASREERFYTEAFF

J gene: TRBJ1-2
V gene: TRBV15
clone size: few
D gene: TRBD1
CDR3 DNA: TGTGCCACCAGCAGAGATCCCGACAGGGATCCTATTTATGGCTACACCTTC
CDR3 protein: CATSRDPDRDPIYGYTF

J gene: TRBJ2-3
V gene: TRBV5-4
clone size: once
D gene: .
CDR3 DNA: TGTGCCAGCAGCCCTAGGACAGATACGCAGTATTTT
CDR3 protein: CASSPRTDTQYF

J gene: TRBJ2-4
V gene: TRBV19
clone size: .
D gene: .
CDR3 DNA: TGTGCCAGTAGCCTCAGGGGGACTTCAAACATTCAGTACTTC
CDR3 protein: CASSLRGTSNIQYF

J gene: TRBJ2-7
V gene: TRBV6-4
clone size: .
D gene: TRBD2
CDR3 DNA: TGTGCCAGCAGTTACGGGACTAGCTGGGACGAGCAGTACTTC
CDR3 protein: CASSYGTSWDEQYF

J gene: TRBJ1-5
V gene: TRBV2
clone size: .
D gene: .
CDR3 DNA: TGTGCCAGTTCGAGTAGGGAAAATCAGCCCCAGCATTTT
CDR3 protein: CASSSRENQPQHF

J gene: TRBJ2-3
V gene: TRBV4-3
clone size: .
D gene: .
CDR3 DNA: TGCGCCAGCAGCCCCGGACTTTCCGATACGCAGTATTTT
CDR3 protein: CASSPGLSDTQYF